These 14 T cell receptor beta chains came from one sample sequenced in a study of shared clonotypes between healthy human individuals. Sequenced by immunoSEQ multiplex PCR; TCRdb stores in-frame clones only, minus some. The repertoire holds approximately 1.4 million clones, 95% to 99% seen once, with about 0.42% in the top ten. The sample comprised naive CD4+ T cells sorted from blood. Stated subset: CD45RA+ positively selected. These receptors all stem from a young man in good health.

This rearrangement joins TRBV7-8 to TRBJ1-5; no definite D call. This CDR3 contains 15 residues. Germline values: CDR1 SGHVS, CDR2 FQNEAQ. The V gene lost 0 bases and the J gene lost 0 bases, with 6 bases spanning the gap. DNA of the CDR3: TGTGCCAGCAGCTTAGCAGTCTATAGCAATCAGCCCCAGCATTTT. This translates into CASSLAVYSNQPQHF.

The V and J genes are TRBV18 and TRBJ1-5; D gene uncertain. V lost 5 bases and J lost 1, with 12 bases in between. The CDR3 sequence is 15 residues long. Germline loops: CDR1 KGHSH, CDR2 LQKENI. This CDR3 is CASSEGIASNQPQHF. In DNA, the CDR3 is TGTGCCAGCTCAGAAGGGATTGCCAGCAATCAGCCCCAGCATTTT.

The CDR3 bases are TGTGCCAGCAGCCACCATCCCTCCGGGACAGGACTTTCCTACGAGCAGTACTTC. Its translation: CASSHHPSGTGLSYEQYF. The J gene is TRBJ2-7, the V gene TRBV28, with 8 bases identical to TRBD1. The germline V gene has CDR1 MDHEN and CDR2 SYDVKM. The CDR3 loop spans 18 amino acids. Trimming at V came to 6 bases and at J to 1 base, leaving 17 bases not matched to a gene.

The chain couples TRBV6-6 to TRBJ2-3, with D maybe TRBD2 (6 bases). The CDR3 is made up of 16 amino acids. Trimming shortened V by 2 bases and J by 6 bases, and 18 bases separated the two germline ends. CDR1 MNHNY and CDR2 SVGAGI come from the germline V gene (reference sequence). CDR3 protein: CASSYRRGSSGDTQYF. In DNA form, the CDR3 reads TGTGCCAGCAGTTACAGGAGGGGTTCGAGCGGGGATACGCAGTATTTT.

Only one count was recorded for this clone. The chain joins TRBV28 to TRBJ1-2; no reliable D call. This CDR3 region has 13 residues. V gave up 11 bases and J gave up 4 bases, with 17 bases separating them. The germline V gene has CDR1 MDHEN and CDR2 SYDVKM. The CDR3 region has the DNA TGTGCCGGAAGGACTCCGGGTAGCTATGGCTACACCTTC. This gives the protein CAGRTPGSYGYTF.

The CDR3 DNA reads as TGTGCCAGCAGCTCCGGGTCGGGAACAGAAAGCACAGATACGCAGTATTTT. It yields the protein CASSSGSGTESTDTQYF. The chain joins TRBV11-3 to TRBJ2-3, with TRBD2 as a possible D gene (5 bases). V dropped 4 bases and J dropped 0 bases, with 17 bases sitting between them. The CDR3 is 17 residues long. The germline V gene has CDR1 SGHNT and CDR2 YENEEA. Using reference TRBV11-3 and TRBJ2-3 for the parts outside the CDR3, the full variable domain is EAGVVQSPRYKIIEKKQPVAFWCNPISGHNTLYWYLQNLGQGPELLIRYENEEAVDDSQLPKDRFSAERLKGVDSTLKIQPAELGDSAVYLCASSSGSGTESTDTQYFGPGTRLTVL.

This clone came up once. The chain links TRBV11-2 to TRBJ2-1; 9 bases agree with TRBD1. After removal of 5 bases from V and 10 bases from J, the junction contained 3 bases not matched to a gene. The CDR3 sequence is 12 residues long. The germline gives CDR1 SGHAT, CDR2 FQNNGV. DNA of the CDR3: TGTGCCAGCAGCACGGGGACAGGGGAGCAGTTCTTC. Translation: CASSTGTGEQFF.

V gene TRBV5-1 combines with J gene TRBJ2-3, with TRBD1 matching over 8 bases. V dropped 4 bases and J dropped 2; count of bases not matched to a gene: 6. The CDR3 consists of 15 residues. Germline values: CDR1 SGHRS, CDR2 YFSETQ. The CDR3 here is CASSPGTGPTDTQYF. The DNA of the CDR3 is TGCGCCAGCAGCCCCGGGACAGGCCCCACAGATACGCAGTATTTT.

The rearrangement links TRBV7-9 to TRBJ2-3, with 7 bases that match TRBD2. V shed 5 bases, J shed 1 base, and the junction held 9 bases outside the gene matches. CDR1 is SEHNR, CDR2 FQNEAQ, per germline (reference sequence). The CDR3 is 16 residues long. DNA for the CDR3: TGTGCCAGCAGCAGAAATAAGCGGGGAGGCACAGATACGCAGTATTTT. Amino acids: CASSRNKRGGTDTQYF. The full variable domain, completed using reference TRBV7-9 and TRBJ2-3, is DTGVSQNPRHKITKRGQNVTFRCDPISEHNRLYWYRQTLGQGPEFLTYFQNEAQLEKSRLLSDRFSAERPKGSFSTLEIQRTEQGDSAMYLCASSRNKRGGTDTQYFGPGTRLTVL.

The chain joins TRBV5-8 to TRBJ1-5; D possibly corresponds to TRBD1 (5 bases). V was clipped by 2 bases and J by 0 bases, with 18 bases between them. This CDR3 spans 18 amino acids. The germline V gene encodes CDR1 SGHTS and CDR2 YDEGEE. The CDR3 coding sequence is TGTGCCAGCAGCTTAGGGAGGGCGAAGGGGCGTAGCAATCAGCCCCAGCATTTT. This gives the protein CASSLGRAKGRSNQPQHF.

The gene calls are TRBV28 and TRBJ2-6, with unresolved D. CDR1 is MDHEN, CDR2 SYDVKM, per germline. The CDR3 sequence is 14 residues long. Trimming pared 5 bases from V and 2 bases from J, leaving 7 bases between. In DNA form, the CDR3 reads TGTGCCAGCAGTCCGCGTCCTGGGGCCAACGTCCTGACTTTC. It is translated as CASSPRPGANVLTF. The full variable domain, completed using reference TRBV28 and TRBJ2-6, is DVKVTQSSRYLVKRTGEKVFLECVQDMDHENMFWYRQDPGLGLRLIYFSYDVKMKEKGDIPEGYSVSREKKERFSLILESASTNQTSMYLCASSPRPGANVLTFGAGSRLTVL.

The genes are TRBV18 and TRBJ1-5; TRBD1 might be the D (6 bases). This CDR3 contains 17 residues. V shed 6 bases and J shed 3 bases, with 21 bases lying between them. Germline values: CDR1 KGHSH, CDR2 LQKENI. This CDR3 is CASSRGASDRFNQPQHF. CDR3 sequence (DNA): TGTGCCAGCTCGCGGGGGGCCTCGGACAGATTCAATCAGCCCCAGCATTTT.

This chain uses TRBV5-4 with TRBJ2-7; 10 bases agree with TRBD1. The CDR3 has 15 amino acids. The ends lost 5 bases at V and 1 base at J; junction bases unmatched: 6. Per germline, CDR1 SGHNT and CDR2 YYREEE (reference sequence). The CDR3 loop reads CASSPPGQGSYEQYF. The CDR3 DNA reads TGTGCCAGCAGTCCCCCGGGACAGGGGTCCTACGAGCAGTACTTC.

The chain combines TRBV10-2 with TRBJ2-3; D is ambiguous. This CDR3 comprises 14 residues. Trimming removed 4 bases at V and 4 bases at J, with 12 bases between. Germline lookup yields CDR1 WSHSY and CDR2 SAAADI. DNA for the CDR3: TGCGCCAGCAGTGCCATAACGGAACCAGATACGCAGTATTTT. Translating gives CASSAITEPDTQYF.